This T cell receptor beta chain was documented in a study of T cell responses to AZD1222 COVID-19 vaccine. Study findings and constraints: Seropositive status at baseline applied to only a handful of AZD1222 recipients. The study reported that nearly half of spike-specific TCRs target unmutated variant regions.

CDR3 length: 16 residues. Trimming left V 0 bases short and J 4 bases short, with 15 bases between. Germline CDR1 reads SNHLY; CDR2 reads FYNNEI. Concerning this clone itself: Its antigen is not identified.

Here immunoSEQ multiplex PCR was the method, and the copy in TCRdb shows in-frame clones only, minus some. The sample contains roughly 77,000 clones, 85% to 95% of which appear only once. The clonotype originates from an adult in good health. Sequences were derived from peripheral blood, sampled on day 0 of AZD1222 vaccination. V gene TRBV2 combines with J gene TRBJ1-2; D not certain. The CDR3: CASSEALIKLPYGYTF. In DNA form, the CDR3 reads TGTGCCAGCAGTGAAGCGCTGATCAAGCTCCCCTATGGCTACACCTTC.